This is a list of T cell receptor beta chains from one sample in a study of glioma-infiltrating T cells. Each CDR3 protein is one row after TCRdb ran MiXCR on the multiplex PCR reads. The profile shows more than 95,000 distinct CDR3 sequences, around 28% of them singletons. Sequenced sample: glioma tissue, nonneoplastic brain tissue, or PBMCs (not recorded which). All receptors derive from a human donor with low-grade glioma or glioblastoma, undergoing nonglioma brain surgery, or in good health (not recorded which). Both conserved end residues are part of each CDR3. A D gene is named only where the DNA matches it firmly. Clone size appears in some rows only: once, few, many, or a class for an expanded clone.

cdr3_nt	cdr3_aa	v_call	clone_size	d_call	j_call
TGCAGTGCTAGAGATCCCATTTCTAATTCACCCCTCCACTTT	CSARDPISNSPLHF	TRBV20-1	many	NA	TRBJ1-6
TGTGCCAGCAGCCCAACCTTGGGGACTGAAGCTTTCTTT	CASSPTLGTEAFF	TRBV7-6	many	NA	TRBJ1-1
TGTGCCTGGAGTGCGGGACATGTGATTTCAATGAACACTGAAGCTTTCTTT	CAWSAGHVISMNTEAFF	TRBV30	NA	NA	TRBJ1-1
TGTGCCAGCAGCGGGGGACAGTTTAGCAATCAGCCCCAGTATTTT	CASSGGQFSNQPQYF	TRBV7-9	NA	TRBD1	TRBJ2-3
TGTGCCAGCAGTGAAGGACAGTACACCGGGGAGCTGTTTTTT	CASSEGQYTGELFF	TRBV2	NA	NA	TRBJ2-2
TGTGCCAGCAACTTCGGACAGGGTGTAGAGACCCAGTACTTC	CASNFGQGVETQYF	TRBV6-1	many	TRBD1	TRBJ2-5
TGCAGTCCCTGGGGCTTAGATACGCAGTATTTT	CSPWGLDTQYF	TRBV20-1	many	NA	TRBJ2-3
TGTGCCAGCAGTTACACCCGGTTTAGAGAGACCCAGTACTTC	CASSYTRFRETQYF	TRBV6-2/TRBV6-3	many	NA	TRBJ2-5
TGTGCCAGCAGCCAAGACTGGGGAGATACGCAGTATTTT	CASSQDWGDTQYF	TRBV14	many	NA	TRBJ2-3
TGTGCCAGCAGCTTTGTAGCGGGGGGGCGTGGCTACGAGCAGTACTTC	CASSFVAGGRGYEQYF	TRBV7-2	few	TRBD2	TRBJ2-7
TGTGCCAGCAGTCTGACAGGGGGCGCGAAGACCCAGTACTTC	CASSLTGGAKTQYF	TRBV12-3/TRBV12-4	few	TRBD1	TRBJ2-5
TGTGCCAGCAGATTGACGGGGCGCGTCTATGGCTACACCTTC	CASRLTGRVYGYTF	TRBV12-3/TRBV12-4	many	NA	TRBJ1-2
TGTGCCAGCAGCCGTGTGGGCGCAAGGAGCTCCTATAATTCACCCCTCCACTTT	CASSRVGARSSYNSPLHF	TRBV14	many	NA	TRBJ1-6
TGTGCCAGCTCACCAGGCAGGGGGGACAATCAGCCCCAGCATTTT	CASSPGRGDNQPQHF	TRBV18	NA	TRBD1	TRBJ1-5
TGTGCCAGCAGCTTAGCGCTCGGGGTTAGGAATTCACCCCTCCACTTT	CASSLALGVRNSPLHF	TRBV7-2	NA	NA	TRBJ1-6
TGCAGAGCAGGACAGAACAACAATTATCAGTTCTTC	CRAGQNNNYQFF	TRBV20-1	once	NA	TRBJ2-1
TGTGCCATCAGTCGGGGTGCTTCCTACGAGCAGTACTTC	CAISRGASYEQYF	TRBV6-1	many	NA	TRBJ2-7
TGTGCCACCTACGGAGCCCAGCATTTT	CATYGAQHF	TRBV15	many	NA	TRBJ1-5
TGTGCCAGCAGTCCTACTCCAGGGGACGGTACCACTGAAGCTTTCTTT	CASSPTPGDGTTEAFF	TRBV28	many	NA	TRBJ1-1
TGCAGTGCTAGAGGAAACGGGGCCCGGGAGACCCAGTACTTC	CSARGNGARETQYF	TRBV20-1	many	NA	TRBJ2-5
TGTGCCAGCACCGCCACCCCGTTAACCCACGAGCAGTACTTC	CASTATPLTHEQYF	TRBV4-2	many	NA	TRBJ2-7
TGCAGCGTCGCCCGGGACACTAAAAAAGAGATCCAGTACTTC	CSVARDTKKEIQYF	TRBV29-1	NA	NA	TRBJ2-5
TGTGCCAGCAGTTACCGAGGAAGTGTGAACACTGAAGCTTTCTTT	CASSYRGSVNTEAFF	TRBV6-6	NA	NA	TRBJ1-1
TGTGCCAGCAGTTACCGATGGGGGGGCCAAGTGCAGCCCCAGCATTTT	CASSYRWGGQVQPQHF	TRBV6-2/TRBV6-3	many	NA	TRBJ1-5
TGTGCCACCAGCATAGGCGGGAGCAATCAGCCCCAGCATTTT	CATSIGGSNQPQHF	TRBV15	many	NA	TRBJ1-5
TGTGCCAGTTCGGACATGATGGCCGCTGAAGCTTTCTTT	CASSDMMAAEAFF	TRBV28	NA	NA	TRBJ1-1
TGTGCCAGCAGTCCGCCTCGAGGCACAGATACGCAGTATTTT	CASSPPRGTDTQYF	TRBV12-3/TRBV12-4	few	NA	TRBJ2-3
TGTGCCACCAGTGGGATATGGGGCGAGCAGTACTTC	CATSGIWGEQYF	TRBV24-1	many	NA	TRBJ2-7
TGTGCCAGCAGCGGACCCCCGGGAACCTACGAGCAGTACTTC	CASSGPPGTYEQYF	TRBV7-2	NA	NA	TRBJ2-7